This TCR beta chain was observed in a study of T cell repertoires in cytomegalovirus infection. The overall study: Used in the study were CMV epitopes, some recently identified and HLA-C-restricted, others well-studied and HLA-B-restricted. Evidence of both CMV infection and a matching HLA type came from public TCR beta signatures. Study-level points and caveats: Carriage of CMV together with the relevant HLA was identifiable through cumulative public TCR beta family frequency. The ex vivo response was dominated by HLA-C-restricted CMV-specific TCR beta clonotypes.

CDR3 length: 15 amino acids. Germline values: CDR1 MNHNY, CDR2 SVGAGI (reference sequence). V shed 5 bases and J 3 bases; nucleotides not matched to a gene: 6. TCRdb re-called the reads through MiXCR, storing one row per CDR3 protein. This sample has some 940,000 distinct CDR3 sequences, with approximately 33% found just once. As regards this clonotype: Its specificity is not known.

The specimen comprised cultured CD8+ T cells from PBMCs, sampled from culture after CMV antigen stimulation. J is TRBJ2-1 and V is TRBV6-6; 8 bases align to TRBD1. This clonotype was sampled from a human donor in good health (CMV status not recorded). Some clones in this sample may be carry-over from other donors' samples. The CDR3 DNA follows: TGTGCCAGCAGTAGGATCGGGACAGGCTACAATGAGCAGTTCTTC. Translation: CASSRIGTGYNEQFF.